The 14 T cell receptor beta chains presented below share a single source sample, sequenced in a study of identical twins. TCRdb re-derived calls from the 5' RACE reads in MiXCR, one entry per CDR3 protein. The repertoire holds more than 1.5 million distinct CDR3 sequences, with less than 40% as singletons. Specimen: cord blood. All receptors derive from a newborn girl in good health.

The chain is built from TRBV4-1 and TRBJ1-5, with 8 bases aligning to TRBD1. The germline V gene encodes CDR1 MGHRA and CDR2 YSYEKL. The length of the CDR3 is 16 residues. Trimming removed 4 bases from V and 1 base from J; junction bases left unmatched: 6. This CDR3 reads CASSLDRGASNQPQHF. In DNA, the CDR3 is TGCGCCAGCAGCCTCGACAGGGGAGCAAGCAATCAGCCCCAGCATTTT.

On this clonotype: At one end the junction does not follow the germline gene, possibly because of a read error. The chain carries TRBV10-2 and TRBJ1-2, with TRBD1 as a possible D gene (5 bases). This CDR3 is built from 14 residues. CDR1 and CDR2 (germline): WSHSY, SAAADI. The CDR3 DNA reads TGCACCAGCGCAACGGGACCCCAAAGCAATGGCTACACCTTC. Translation: CTSATGPQSNGYTF.

This rearrangement joins TRBV5-1 to TRBJ1-2; D remains ambiguous. V was shortened by 0 bases and J by 4 bases, with 13 bases between the two germline ends. Germline CDR1 is SGHRS and CDR2 is YFSETQ. The CDR3 sequence is 15 residues long. CDR3 in DNA: TGCGCCAGCAGCTTGGCAGAACCGGCTATCTATGGCTACACCTTC. Its translation is CASSLAEPAIYGYTF.

Concerning this clonotype: Relative to the germline gene, one junction end is altered; a read error may explain this. This sequence joins TRBV11-2 and TRBJ2-1; 7 bases are shared with TRBD1. The CDR3 consists of 12 residues. Germline assignment: CDR1 SGHAT and CDR2 FQNNGV. CDR3 DNA sequence: TGTGTCAGCAGCTTAGAGGGGGCTGAGCAGTTCTTC. It yields the protein CVSSLEGAEQFF. Together with reference TRBV11-2 and TRBJ2-1, the CDR3 gives the full variable domain: EAGVAQSPRYKIIEKRQSVAFWCNPISGHATLYWYQQILGQGPKLLIQFQNNGVVDDSQLPKDRFSAERLKGVDSTLKIQPAKLEDSAVYLCVSSLEGAEQFFGPGTRLTVL.

This clonotype showed up just a few times. J is TRBJ1-2 and V is TRBV7-9; TRBD1 matches at 8 bases. This CDR3 spans 16 amino acids. CDR1 and CDR2 from the germline V gene are SEHNR and FQNEAQ (reference sequence). Trimming cost V 2 bases and J 2 bases; bases outside gene matches: 7. CDR3 in amino acids: CASSLNRDRNNYGYTF. The DNA of the CDR3 is TGTGCCAGCAGCTTAAACCGGGACAGGAACAACTATGGCTACACCTTC.

The CDR3 sequence is CATSLAGASYNEQYF. Written as DNA, the CDR3 is TGTGCCACCTCACTAGCGGGAGCTTCCTACAATGAGCAGTACTTC. The chain couples TRBV27 to TRBJ2-1; 11 nucleotides line up with TRBD2. The DNA end favors TRBJ2-7, so the J call may be wrong. The CDR3 runs to 15 residues. The germline gives CDR1 MNHEY, CDR2 SMNVEV (reference sequence).

There are a few counts of this clonotype. The CDR3 bases are TGCACCCTTAGCAGGATGAACACTGAAGCTTTCTTT. Protein product: CTLSRMNTEAFF. The J gene is TRBJ1-1, the V gene TRBV20-1; no reliable D call. Germline CDR1 is DFQATT and CDR2 is SNEGSKA (reference sequence). The CDR3 runs to 12 residues.

On this clonotype itself: Relative to the germline gene, one junction end is altered; a read error may explain this. The CDR3 loop reads CVSRPEDGGYTF. DNA for the CDR3: TGTGTCAGCAGACCCGAGGACGGTGGCTACACCTTC. The gene calls are TRBV2 and TRBJ1-2; no clear D gene. Germline V lookup: CDR1 SNHLY, CDR2 FYNNEI. The CDR3 covers 12 residues.

This clonotype was detected once. The chain employs TRBV20-1 and TRBJ2-7; 11 nucleotides align to TRBD2. CDR1 is DFQATT and CDR2 is SNEGSKA in the germline V gene (reference sequence). J was trimmed by 7 bases and V by 1 base; bases with no gene match: 9. The CDR3 covers 15 residues. The CDR3 here is CSARGGLAVPYEQYF. The CDR3 bases are TGCAGTGCTAGAGGGGGACTAGCGGTCCCGTATGAGCAGTACTTC.

The gene calls are TRBV29-1 and TRBJ2-3; 9 nucleotides line up with TRBD1. From germline, CDR1 is SQVTM and CDR2 ANQGSEA. After removal of 3 bases from V and 1 base from J, the junction contained 5 bases not matched to a gene. This CDR3 has 15 amino acids. CDR3 sequence: CSVERGDRGTDTQYF. In DNA form, the CDR3 reads TGCAGCGTTGAGAGGGGGGACAGGGGCACAGATACGCAGTATTTT.

This chain connects TRBV3-1 to TRBJ1-5; 8 bases map to TRBD1. The CDR3 covers 18 residues. Germline CDR1 LGHDT, CDR2 YNNKEL (reference sequence). The V gene end was trimmed by 0 bases and the J gene end by 0 bases; junction bases not matched to a gene: 7. DNA for the CDR3: TGTGCCAGCAGCCAAGATTCTGGACAGGGCTATAGCAATCAGCCCCAGCATTTT. It specifies CASSQDSGQGYSNQPQHF.

This clonotype turned up a few times. The gene calls are TRBV28 and TRBJ1-1; no definite D call. Trimming stripped 5 bases from V and 4 bases from J, with 17 bases between. Per the germline V gene, CDR1 is MDHEN and CDR2 is SYDVKM. This CDR3 is built from 15 residues. This CDR3 reads CASSRPSGLRTEAFF. The CDR3 DNA follows: TGTGCCAGCAGTCGCCCGAGTGGGCTGCGCACTGAAGCTTTCTTT.

The chain uses TRBV20-1 and TRBJ1-1, with TRBD1 as a possible D gene (5 bases). The CDR3 loop spans 13 amino acids. Between the trimmed V and J ends, which lost 3 bases and 3 bases, there was a span of 11 bases. CDR1 and CDR2 from the germline V gene are DFQATT and SNEGSKA (reference sequence). The CDR3 sequence is CSASRDPYTEAFF. CDR3 sequence (DNA): TGCAGTGCTAGTCGGGACCCTTACACTGAAGCTTTCTTT.

The rearrangement links TRBV20-1 to TRBJ1-1; D remains ambiguous. This CDR3 is 13 amino acids long. V gave up 0 bases and J gave up 11 bases, with 16 bases separating them. Per the germline V gene, CDR1 is DFQATT and CDR2 is SNEGSKA (reference sequence). The CDR3 DNA sequence: TGCAGTGCTAGAGATCTATTTTGGGGTGGGGCTTTCTTT. The encoded protein is CSARDLFWGGAFF.